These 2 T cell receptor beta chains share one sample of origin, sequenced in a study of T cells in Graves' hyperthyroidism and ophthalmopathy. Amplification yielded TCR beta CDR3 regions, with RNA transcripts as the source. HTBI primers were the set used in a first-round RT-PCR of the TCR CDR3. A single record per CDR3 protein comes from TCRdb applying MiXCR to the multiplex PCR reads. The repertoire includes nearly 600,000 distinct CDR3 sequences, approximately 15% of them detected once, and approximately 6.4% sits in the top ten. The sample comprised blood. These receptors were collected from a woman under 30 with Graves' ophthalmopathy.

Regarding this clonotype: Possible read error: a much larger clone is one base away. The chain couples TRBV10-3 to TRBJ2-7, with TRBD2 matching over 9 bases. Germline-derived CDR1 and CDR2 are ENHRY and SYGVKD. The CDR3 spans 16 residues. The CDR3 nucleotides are TGTGCCGTCAGTGCAGTGGGTAGCGGGAGTACCTACGAGCAGTACTTC. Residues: CAVSAVGSGSTYEQYF.

The CDR3 region is CASSTEQGEKNTIYF. The CDR3 nucleotides are TGTGCCAGCAGTACTGAACAGGGGGAAAAAAACACCATATATTTT. The chain employs TRBV27 and TRBJ1-3; 8 bases fit TRBD1. Per germline, CDR1 MNHEY and CDR2 SMNVEV (reference sequence). V shed 5 bases, J shed 6 bases, and the junction held 9 bases outside the gene matches. This CDR3 contains 15 residues.